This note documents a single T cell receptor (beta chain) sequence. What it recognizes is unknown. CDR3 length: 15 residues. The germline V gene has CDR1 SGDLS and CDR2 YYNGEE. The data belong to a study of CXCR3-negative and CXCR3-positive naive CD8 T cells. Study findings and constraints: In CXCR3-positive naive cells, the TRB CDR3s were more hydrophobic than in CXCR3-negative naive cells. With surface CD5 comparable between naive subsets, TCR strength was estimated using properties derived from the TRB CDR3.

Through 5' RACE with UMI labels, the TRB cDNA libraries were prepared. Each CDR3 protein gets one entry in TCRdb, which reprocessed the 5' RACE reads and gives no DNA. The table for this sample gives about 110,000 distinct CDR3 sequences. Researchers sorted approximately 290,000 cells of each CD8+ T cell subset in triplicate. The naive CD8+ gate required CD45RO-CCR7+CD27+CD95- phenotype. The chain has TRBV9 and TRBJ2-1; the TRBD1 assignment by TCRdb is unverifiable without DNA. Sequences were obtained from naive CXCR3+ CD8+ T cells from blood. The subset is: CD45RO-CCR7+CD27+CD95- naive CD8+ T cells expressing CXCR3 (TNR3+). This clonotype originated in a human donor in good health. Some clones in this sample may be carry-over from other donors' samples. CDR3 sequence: CASVHPPGSYNEQFF.